This T cell receptor (beta chain) was identified during a study of vaccination effects on CD4 cells after COVID-19 (dated by TCRdb to the early 2020s). About the study as a whole: Participants received two doses of either the BNT162b2 or the mRNA-1273 mRNA SARS-CoV-2 vaccine. SARS-CoV-2 spike-specific CD4+ TCR repertoires were compared before and after mRNA vaccination in COVID-19 convalescent patients and in infection-naive vaccine recipients. A total of 10 COVID-19 convalescent patients and a handful of SARS-CoV-2-naive healthy vaccine recipients were included in the full study. Cultures from other donors in the study were sequenced using the Oncomine TCR Beta short-read assay on an Illumina iSeq 100. Broad study findings and their caveats: At late post-vaccination timepoints, both infection-induced and vaccine-induced clones showed marked clonal contraction, consistent with waning T cell responses. Among healthy vaccine recipients, nearly all vaccine-induced clones were SARS-CoV-2 mono-reactive, and only 1 of 255 was cross-reactive with common cold coronaviruses. The study was limited by a small number of convalescent patients, and early post-infection timepoints were lacking.

The CDR3 starts with the cysteine, ends with the phenylalanine, and has 16 residues. Here the CDR3 DNA is all that survives: 48 bases in frame from base 1. CDR1 SGDLS and CDR2 YYNGEE are derived from the germline V gene. The junction carries 15 bases between V and J, which are trimmed by 0 bases and 6 bases respectively. The ViraFEST assay stimulated PBMC with viral peptide pools and then used TCR sequencing to identify antigen-specific CD4+ T cell clonotypes by expansion. After less than eleven days of culture, CD4+ T cells were isolated with the EasySep CD4+ T cell isolation kit. The absence of prior SARS-CoV-2 infection in healthy vaccine recipients was confirmed by negative nucleocapsid antibodies before and after vaccination. Approximately 2 million PBMC per well were cultured with 10 ug/ml peptides in IMDM containing 5% human AB serum, about 9.6 IU/ml IL-2 and gentamicin. On days 3 and 7, half of the culture medium was replaced with fresh IL-2-containing medium. Unless noted otherwise, every peptide stimulation condition was cultured in triplicate wells. Using Ficoll-Paque Plus gradient centrifugation, PBMC were separated from whole blood and then either used fresh or cryopreserved at -140C. The spike proteins of SARS-CoV-2 and of the common cold coronaviruses HCoV-NL63, HCoV-OC43 and HCoV-229E were spanned by overlapping peptide pools. The QIAamp micro DNA kit was used to extract genomic DNA from the cultured CD4+ T cells.

A single count supports this clone. What this receptor recognizes is not known. No base qualities exist here, and no much larger clone lies one base off it. Library generation was performed with the immunoSEQ multiplex PCR assay. TCR beta CDR3 sequencing was performed on DNA from the cultured, isolated CD4+ T cells. On the study's bioinformatics: Non-productive TCR sequences were removed, reads were trimmed to the CDR3 region, and CDR3s of at least 7 amino acids were retained. The MANAFEST web app was used to pick out antigen-specific clonotypes by comparing their expansion in peptide wells with that in reference cultures. To count as positive, a clone had to show expansion at FDR<0.05 compared with the reference and with all other wells, an odds ratio above 5, and a frequency above 0.1% in two replicate wells. A clonotype was called cross-reactive if it was significantly expanded both in SARS-CoV-2 spike wells and in at least one common cold coronavirus spike condition. Levenshtein distance calculated with the stringdist R package was used to assess CDR3 similarity, and unrooted trees were constructed with ape in R 3.6.1. Drawn from immuneACCESS, this table holds only the in-frame rearrangements with V and J called that TCRdb kept. Clones are partly lost; checked studies trace under half to an unresolved V gene and leave the rest unexplained. The V and J calls and clone size are taken from that table; D and trimming were inferred from the DNA. The sample has fewer than 65,000 clones on record, over 70% of them singletons. Jointly, the top ten make up less than 4% of the sample.

The sample here was CD4+ T cells from PBMCs cultured with HCoV-OC43 spike peptides, taken before COVID-19 vaccination. This specimen's cell subset or site label, interpreted: HCoV-OC43 spike overlapping peptide pool stimulation. This clonotype was sampled from a human donor who received a COVID-19 vaccine. The V gene is TRBV9 and the J gene is TRBJ2-2; TRBD2 is a weak D gene call, 6 bases matching. At the DNA level, the sequence is TGTGCCAGCAGCGTAGGAGGGACTTCCGAACCCGGGGAGCTGTTTTTT. It encodes CASSVGGTSEPGELFF.